This note documents a single T cell receptor (beta chain) sequence. The target antigen is unknown. It was with a sample-barcoded 5' primer and a J-beta primer mix that a second PCR of roughly 6 to 12 cycles was run. Unique molecular identifiers of 12 random nucleotides labeled each cDNA. One entry per CDR3 protein, called by TCRdb with MiXCR from the 5' RACE reads. The sample has hundreds of thousands of distinct CDR3 sequences; just over 55% are singletons. The data stem from a study of blood T cells in healthy people across ages. The CDR3 length is 15 residues. From germline, CDR1 is SGHTA and CDR2 FQGNSA. V trimming: 6 bases; J trimming: 9 bases; junction bases outside the gene matches: 7. Broader study findings: Naive T cell percentage showed a strong correlation with the diversity of TCR beta. Across the age range, TCR beta diversity per million T cells fell in a roughly linear way. More naive CD4+ cells and higher diversity marked long-lived donors relative to aged donors.

The sequence came from a man in his forties or fifties in good health. Sequencing was done on a sample of blood. The rearrangement uses TRBV7-2 and TRBJ2-1; 14 bases are shared with TRBD2. The CDR3 DNA reads as TGTGCCAGCAGACAGGGACTAGCGGGAGTGATTGAGCAGTTCTTC. Its translation is CASRQGLAGVIEQFF. Supplemented by reference TRBV7-2 and TRBJ2-1, the full variable domain reads GAGVSQSPSNKVTEKGKDVELRCDPISGHTALYWYRQSLGQGLEFLIYFQGNSAPDKSGLPSDRFSAERTGGSVSTLTIQRTQQEDSAVYLCASRQGLAGVIEQFFGPGTRLTVL.